The clone carrying this T cell receptor beta chain was picked up many times. The authors prepared the TCRbeta library with unique molecular identifiers. TCRdb reprocessed the PCR reads with MiXCR, giving one entry per CDR3 protein. The sample includes 490,000 or so distinct CDR3 sequences, about 12% of them seen just once. This sample is drawn from a study of T-cell reconstitution after alpha-beta-depleted transplantation in children. The CDR3 consists of 12 residues. The V end lost 6 bases, the J end lost 4 bases, and 10 bases lay between the germline ends. Germline V gene data show CDR1 as DFQATT and CDR2 as SNEGSKA (reference sequence).

The material was PBMCs from the stem cell graft donor, obtained from the stem cell graft. This receptor was obtained from a human donor who donated a stem cell graft to a child with combined immunodeficiency. The chain uses TRBV20-1 and TRBJ1-5, with a possible D match to TRBD1 (6 bases). CDR3 sequence (DNA): TGCAGTGCCCGAGGACAGAATCAGCCCCAGCATTTT. Protein sequence: CSARGQNQPQHF.